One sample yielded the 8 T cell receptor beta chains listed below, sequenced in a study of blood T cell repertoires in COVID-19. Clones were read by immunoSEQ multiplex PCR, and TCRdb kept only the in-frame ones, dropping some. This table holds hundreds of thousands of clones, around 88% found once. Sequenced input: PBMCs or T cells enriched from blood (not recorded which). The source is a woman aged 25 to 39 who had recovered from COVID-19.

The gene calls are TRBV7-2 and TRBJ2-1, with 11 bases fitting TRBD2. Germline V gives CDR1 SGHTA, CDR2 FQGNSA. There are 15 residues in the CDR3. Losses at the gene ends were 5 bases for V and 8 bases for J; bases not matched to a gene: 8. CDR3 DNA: TGTGCCAGCAGCCCTACTAGCGGGAGTTCGGATGAGCAGTTCTTC. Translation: CASSPTSGSSDEQFF.

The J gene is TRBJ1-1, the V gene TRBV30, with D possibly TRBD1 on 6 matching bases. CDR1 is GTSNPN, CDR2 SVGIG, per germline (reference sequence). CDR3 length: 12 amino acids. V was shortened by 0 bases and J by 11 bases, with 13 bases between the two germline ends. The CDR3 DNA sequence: TGTGCCTGGAGTGTACATACAGGGTTGGCTTTCTTT. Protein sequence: CAWSVHTGLAFF.

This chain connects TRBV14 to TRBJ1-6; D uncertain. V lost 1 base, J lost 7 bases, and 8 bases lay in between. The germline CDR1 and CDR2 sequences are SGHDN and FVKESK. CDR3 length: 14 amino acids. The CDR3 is CASSQGQRNSPLHF. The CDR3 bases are TGTGCCAGCAGCCAAGGCCAGCGGAATTCACCCCTCCACTTT.

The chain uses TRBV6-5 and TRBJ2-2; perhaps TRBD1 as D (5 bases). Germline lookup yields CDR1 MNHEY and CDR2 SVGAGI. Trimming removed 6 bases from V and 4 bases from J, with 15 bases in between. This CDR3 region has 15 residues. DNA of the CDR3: TGTGCCAGCAGACTGGACATAACGCCCACCGGGGAGCTGTTTTTT. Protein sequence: CASRLDITPTGELFF.

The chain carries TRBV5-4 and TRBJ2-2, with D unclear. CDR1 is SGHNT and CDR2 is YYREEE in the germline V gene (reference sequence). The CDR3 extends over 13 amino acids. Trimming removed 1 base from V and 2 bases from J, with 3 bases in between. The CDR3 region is CASSLLNTGELFF. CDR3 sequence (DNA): TGTGCCAGCAGCTTGTTAAACACCGGGGAGCTGTTTTTT.

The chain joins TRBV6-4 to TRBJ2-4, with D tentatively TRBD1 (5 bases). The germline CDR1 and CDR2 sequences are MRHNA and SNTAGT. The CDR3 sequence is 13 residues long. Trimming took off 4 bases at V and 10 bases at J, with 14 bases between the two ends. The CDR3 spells CASSAETGRIQYF. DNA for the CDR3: TGTGCCAGCAGTGCTGAAACAGGCCGAATTCAGTACTTC.

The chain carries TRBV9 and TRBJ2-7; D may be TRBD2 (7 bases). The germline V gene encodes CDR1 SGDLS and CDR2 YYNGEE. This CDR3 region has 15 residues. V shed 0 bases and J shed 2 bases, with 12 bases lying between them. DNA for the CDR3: TGTGCCAGCAGCGTAGATTGGGGGGGCCCCTACGAGCAGTACTTC. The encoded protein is CASSVDWGGPYEQYF.

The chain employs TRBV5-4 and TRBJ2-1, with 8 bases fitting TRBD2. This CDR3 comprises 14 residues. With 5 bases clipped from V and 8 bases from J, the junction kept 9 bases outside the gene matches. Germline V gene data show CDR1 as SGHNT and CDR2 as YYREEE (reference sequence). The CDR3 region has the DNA TGTGCCAGCAGTGAGAGCGGGAGAGGCGATGAGCAGTTCTTC. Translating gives CASSESGRGDEQFF. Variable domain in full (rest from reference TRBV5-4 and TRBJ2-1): ETGVTQSPTHLIKTRGQQVTLRCSSQSGHNTVSWYQQALGQGPQFIFQYYREEENGRGNFPPRFSGLQFPNYSSELNVNALELDDSALYLCASSESGRGDEQFFGPGTRLTVL.